The 23 T cell receptor beta chains reported below all come from one sample, sequenced in a study of T cell responses to AZD1222 COVID-19 vaccine listed by TCRdb under 2021. To prepare the library, the immunoSEQ multiplex PCR assay was applied. As stored in TCRdb, this immuneACCESS dataset retains in-frame rearrangements with V and J assigned. A fraction of the clones does not appear; measured against another copy, unresolved V genes explain less than half of the discrepancy, and the remainder lacks a known reason. The sample table contains over 150,000 clones; only one count was recorded for 85% to 95% of them. Around 9.3% of the sample belongs to the ten largest clones. The time point label of this sample denotes: baseline before first vaccination. The source was peripheral blood, collected on day 0 of AZD1222 vaccination. The receptor set was obtained from an adult in good health.

This clone was detected only once. The chain carries TRBV19 and TRBJ1-4, with D uncertain. CDR1 and CDR2 (germline): LNHDA, SQIVND (reference sequence). V shed 5 bases and J shed 7 bases, with 14 bases lying between them. The length of the CDR3 is 14 residues. CDR3 amino acids: CASSWGGRGEKLFF. CDR3 nucleotide sequence: TGTGCCAGTAGTTGGGGAGGCCGGGGTGAAAAACTGTTTTTT.

This clone was found many times. V is TRBV3-1 (or the pseudogene TRBV3-2) and J is TRBJ1-3, with a tentative D call TRBD1 (5 bases). V was trimmed by 1 base and J by 2 bases, leaving 9 bases between them. This CDR3 comprises 15 residues. Looked up from germline, CDR1 is LGHDT and CDR2 is YNNKEL (reference sequence). The CDR3 DNA follows: TGTGCCAGCAGCCAAGTCGGCAGGGCTGGAAACACCATATATTTT. This sequence encodes CASSQVGRAGNTIYF.

The V call is TRBV5-1, the J call TRBJ1-1; D is unresolved. This CDR3 is built from 13 residues. Germline-derived CDR1 and CDR2 are SGHRS and YFSETQ. With 0 bases removed from V and 1 base from J, the gap between germline ends came to 4 bases. CDR3 in amino acids: CASSLERNTEAFF. The CDR3 DNA follows: TGCGCCAGCAGCTTGGAAAGGAACACTGAAGCTTTCTTT.

The chain has TRBV19 and TRBJ2-2; 7 bases map to TRBD1. From germline, CDR1 is LNHDA and CDR2 SQIVND (reference sequence). The CDR3 is made up of 15 amino acids. Trimming at V came to 10 bases and at J to 0 bases, leaving 8 bases not matched to a gene. The chain's CDR3 is CATQPTGTNTGELFF. The CDR3 nucleotides are TGTGCCACCCAGCCGACAGGGACGAACACCGGGGAGCTGTTTTTT.

This clone was seen a handful of times. CDR3 coding DNA: TGTGCCAGCAGTTCCCAGGGGGGGACTGAAGCTTTCTTT. It encodes CASSSQGGTEAFF. The rearrangement uses TRBV12-3 or TRBV12-4 and TRBJ1-1; the match to TRBD1 covers 7 bases. CDR3 length equals 13 residues. Unmatched junction bases numbered 4, after V lost 4 bases and J lost 5 bases.

This clone was detected once. V and J are TRBV11-2 and TRBJ2-2, with TRBD2 as a possible D gene (6 bases). Trimming removed 3 bases from V and 5 bases from J, with 7 bases in between. This CDR3 region has 13 residues. Germline CDR1 and CDR2: SGHAT and FQNNGV. CDR3 bases: TGTGCCAGCAGCTTTGGGGGGACCGGGGAGCTGTTTTTT. It codes for CASSFGGTGELFF.

The chain is built from TRBV4-1 and TRBJ2-1; the D is unclear. V was trimmed by 1 base and J by 8 bases, leaving 3 bases between them. Per germline, CDR1 MGHRA and CDR2 YSYEKL. This CDR3 spans 11 amino acids. The CDR3 is CASSQGYEQFF. The CDR3 DNA is TGCGCCAGCAGCCAAGGGTATGAGCAGTTCTTC.

This chain connects TRBV5-1 to TRBJ2-7, with D possibly matching TRBD2 (5 bases). Looked up from germline, CDR1 is SGHRS and CDR2 is YFSETQ. V was pared by 4 bases and J by 6 bases, with 11 bases between. The CDR3 has 12 amino acids. The CDR3 nucleotides are TGCGCCAGCAGCGAGGACTTTACCGAGCAGTACTTC. It codes for CASSEDFTEQYF.

The J gene is TRBJ2-3, the V gene TRBV27; 15 bases fit TRBD2. In germline, CDR1 is MNHEY, CDR2 SMNVEV (reference sequence). The CDR3 sequence is 15 residues long. The V segment lost 9 bases and the J segment 5 bases; nucleotides outside the gene matches: 6. The CDR3: CASTPGLAGGDTQYF. The CDR3 nucleotides are TGTGCCAGTACGCCGGGACTAGCGGGGGGAGATACGCAGTATTTT.

This chain joins TRBV5-5 and TRBJ1-2; TRBD1 matches 7 bases. V was clipped by 4 bases and J by 0 bases; unmatched bases: 9. This CDR3 has 16 residues. Germline CDR1 is SGHKS and CDR2 is YYEKEE (reference sequence). The CDR3 reads CASSLGRGEANYGYTF. Here the CDR3 DNA reads TGTGCCAGCAGCCTGGGCAGGGGGGAGGCTAACTATGGCTACACCTTC. Full variable domain (missing parts from reference TRBV5-5 and TRBJ1-2): DAGVTQSPTHLIKTRGQQVTLRCSPISGHKSVSWYQQVLGQGPQFIFQYYEKEERGRGNFPDRFSARQFPNYSSELNVNALLLGDSALYLCASSLGRGEANYGYTFGSGTRLTVV.

A single count supports this clone. This chain uses TRBV4-2 with TRBJ1-4; 9 nucleotides align to TRBD1. This CDR3 has 17 amino acids. Trimming cost V 3 bases and J 4 bases; bases outside gene matches: 9. Germline lookup yields CDR1 LGHNA and CDR2 YNFKEQ. CDR3 DNA: TGTGCCAGCAGCCAGAACGGGGTGGGACAGGGTAATGAAAAACTGTTTTTT. As protein: CASSQNGVGQGNEKLFF.

The V call is TRBV6-2 or TRBV6-3, the J call TRBJ2-7; D not resolved. V gave up 1 base and J gave up 1 base, with 5 bases separating them. CDR1 is MNHEY, CDR2 SVGEGT, per germline. The CDR3 sequence is 13 residues long. This CDR3 reads CASSYLGSYEQYV. CDR3 coding DNA: TGTGCCAGCAGTTACTTAGGTTCCTACGAGCAGTACGTC.

In the case of this clone: The sample carries other DNA sequences with the same CDR3. This sequence joins TRBV19 and TRBJ1-5; D is undetermined. V lost 3 bases and J 0 bases, leaving 9 bases between the germline ends. This CDR3 spans 15 amino acids. CDR1 LNHDA and CDR2 SQIVND come from the germline V gene (reference sequence). CDR3 nucleotides: TGTGCCAGTAGTATTGGTCAGACTAGCAATCAGCCCCAGCATTTT. It encodes CASSIGQTSNQPQHF.

This chain joins TRBV6-1 and TRBJ2-7; D gene ambiguous. Germline lookup yields CDR1 MNHNS and CDR2 SASEGT. V lost 2 bases and J 1 base, leaving 9 bases between the germline ends. The CDR3 spans 14 residues. This CDR3 is CASSEIAGSYEQYV. Written as DNA, the CDR3 is TGTGCCAGCAGTGAAATAGCAGGTTCCTACGAGCAGTACGTC.

V gene TRBV10-3 combines with J gene TRBJ1-1, with D possibly matching TRBD1 (6 bases). Trimming left V 4 bases short and J 4 bases short, with 10 bases between. This CDR3 spans 13 amino acids. Germline V gives CDR1 ENHRY, CDR2 SYGVKD. CDR3 DNA sequence: TGTGCCATCAGTGTGCAGGGGAGCACTGAAGCTTTCTTT. Translating it yields CAISVQGSTEAFF.

The chain couples TRBV18 to TRBJ1-2; TRBD1 might be the D (6 bases). The CDR3 runs 17 residues. Trimming shortened V by 4 bases and J by 0 bases, and 18 bases separated the two germline ends. Germline lookup yields CDR1 KGHSH and CDR2 LQKENI. The CDR3 protein is CASSRRGDRSPNYGYTF. In DNA, the CDR3 is TGTGCCAGCTCACGCAGGGGAGACAGGTCTCCTAACTATGGCTACACCTTC. Full variable domain (remainder filled in from reference TRBV18 and TRBJ1-2): NAGVMQNPRHLVRRRGQEARLRCSPMKGHSHVYWYRQLPEEGLKFMVYLQKENIIDESGMPKERFSAEFPKEGPSILRIQQVVRGDSAAYFCASSRRGDRSPNYGYTFGSGTRLTVV.

V is TRBV15 and J is TRBJ1-4; 12 positions match TRBD1. V was clipped by 6 bases and J by 5 bases; unmatched bases: 4. The V gene's germline CDR1 is LNHNV and CDR2 YYDKDF (reference sequence). This CDR3 has 15 amino acids. The CDR3 region has the DNA TGTGCCACCAGGGGACAGGGGGCAGAGAATGAAAAACTGTTTTTT. Translation: CATRGQGAENEKLFF.

The chain links TRBV3-1 (or the pseudogene TRBV3-2) to TRBJ2-3; possibly TRBD2 for D (5 bases). V lost 5 bases and J lost 2, with 14 bases in between. The CDR3 sequence is 15 residues long. Looked up from germline, CDR1 is LGHDT and CDR2 is YNNKEL (reference sequence). The CDR3 nucleotides are TGTGCCAGCAGCATAACCCGAGGGCCCACAGATACGCAGTATTTT. Translating gives CASSITRGPTDTQYF.

The J gene is TRBJ1-1, the V gene TRBV13; D remains ambiguous. Trimming took 3 bases from V and 4 from J, leaving 9 bases between them. The CDR3 totals 13 residues. CDR1 is PRHDT and CDR2 is FYEKMQ in the germline V gene (reference sequence). In DNA, the CDR3 is TGTGCCAGCAGCTTGGAACTGCCCACTGAAGCTTTCTTT. Residues: CASSLELPTEAFF. Combining the CDR3 with reference TRBV13 and TRBJ1-1 gives the whole variable domain AAGVIQSPRHLIKEKRETATLKCYPIPRHDTVYWYQQGPGQDPQFLISFYEKMQSDKGSIPDRFSAQQFSDYHSELNMSSLELGDSALYFCASSLELPTEAFFGQGTRLTVV.

The chain uses TRBV10-3 and TRBJ2-1; D perhaps matches TRBD1 (5 bases). CDR1 ENHRY and CDR2 SYGVKD come from the germline V gene. V was clipped by 0 bases and J by 6 bases, with 9 bases between them. The CDR3 is made up of 14 amino acids. CDR3 region: CAISESTGVNEQFF. In DNA, the CDR3 is TGTGCCATCAGTGAGTCCACAGGAGTCAATGAGCAGTTCTTC.

The table lists this clone with a count of one. The chain is built from TRBV4-3 and TRBJ2-2, with D possibly matching TRBD1 (6 bases). Germline CDR1 reads LGHNA; CDR2 reads YSLEER. There are 14 residues in the CDR3. Trimming removed 6 bases from V and 5 bases from J, with 13 bases in between. CDR3 residues: CASSPGVATGELFF. The CDR3 nucleotides are TGCGCCAGCAGTCCAGGGGTTGCTACCGGGGAGCTGTTTTTT.

V gene TRBV5-4 combines with J gene TRBJ2-6, with no clear D. The germline CDR1 and CDR2 sequences are SGHNT and YYREEE (reference sequence). The CDR3 spans 14 residues. Trimming took off 1 base at V and 4 bases at J, with 6 bases between the two ends. The CDR3 is CASSLSWGANVLTF. Written as DNA, the CDR3 is TGTGCCAGCAGCTTGTCTTGGGGGGCCAACGTCCTGACTTTC.

This clone was counted a single time. The chain uses TRBV7-2 and TRBJ1-5; D ambiguous. The germline CDR1 and CDR2 sequences are SGHTA and FQGNSA. The CDR3 has 13 residues. V was shortened by 2 bases and J by 7 bases, with 9 bases between the two germline ends. The CDR3 sequence: CASSLWVGQPQHF. CDR3 DNA sequence: TGTGCCAGCAGCTTATGGGTGGGACAGCCCCAGCATTTT.